This TCR beta chain was captured in a study of OX40 agonist ivuxolimab in advanced cancers. Study background: A history of anti-PD-1, anti-PD-L1 or anti-CTLA-4 therapy was acceptable, and more than 30% had some.

Data came from immunoSEQ multiplex PCR; TCRdb stores just in-frame clones and leaves some out. The sample shows 50,000 to 65,000 clones, approximately 89% of them seen only once. Between the trimmed V and J ends, which lost 2 bases and 2 bases, there was a span of 13 bases. CDR1 is SEHNR, CDR2 FQNEAQ, per germline (reference sequence). The CDR3 has 15 residues. Findings of the study overall: It was also the case that some nonresponders had low normalized T-cell clonal expansion.

Anyone with autoimmune disease history or systemic immunosuppression was excluded. This clone was seen once. The target antigen is unknown. The source material was CD4+ or CD8+ T cells sorted from blood, sampled in a trial of the OX40 agonist ivuxolimab. The chain is built from TRBV7-9 and TRBJ2-7; D perhaps matches TRBD2 (5 bases). This sequence originates from an adult with an advanced solid tumor such as melanoma, head and neck, liver or kidney cancer. The chain's CDR3 is CASSLRTDYTYEQYF. The CDR3 nucleotides are TGTGCCAGCAGCTTAAGGACCGACTACACCTACGAGCAGTACTTC.